Below are 2 T cell receptor beta chains sequenced from a single sample in a study of T-cell memory formation after mild COVID-19. TCRdb fed the 5' RACE reads into MiXCR, producing one record per CDR3 protein. The data hold 540,000 or so distinct CDR3 sequences, with roughly 20% observed a single time. Sequencing was carried out using PBMCs or a T cell subset sorted from them (not recorded which). Receptors were obtained from an adult woman who had mild COVID-19 (a few samples of this study predate the infection). Cell type and time point are not known.

This clonotype was counted between two and nine times. In nucleotides, the CDR3 is TGCAGTGCTAGAGTGACAGGGGGCGGCACTGGGGCCAACGTCCTGACTTTC. The encoded protein is CSARVTGGGTGANVLTF. V is TRBV20-1 and J is TRBJ2-6; TRBD1 aligns across 10 bases. Germline V gives CDR1 DFQATT, CDR2 SNEGSKA (reference sequence). Unmatched junction bases numbered 5, after V lost 1 base and J lost 2 bases. The CDR3 contains 17 residues.

This clonotype was seen more than once but under ten times. V usage is TRBV7-2 and J usage is TRBJ2-7; D is possibly TRBD1 (6 bases). Germline V gene data show CDR1 as SGHTA and CDR2 as FQGNSA. The CDR3 totals 13 residues. V was cut by 7 bases and J by 2 bases, with 12 bases left in between. CDR3 sequence reads: CASTRDRTYEQYF. In nucleotides, the CDR3 is TGTGCCAGCACCCGAGACAGGACCTACGAGCAGTACTTC.